Listed here is a single T cell receptor (beta chain). Its antigen is currently unknown. Here immunoSEQ multiplex PCR was the method, and the copy in TCRdb shows in-frame clones only, minus some. The repertoire holds 100,000 to 130,000 clones, with approximately 90% as singletons. The data derive from a study of OX40 agonist ivuxolimab in advanced cancers. Background on the study: Patients were dosed intravenously with ivuxolimab at 0.01 to 10 mg/kg every 2 weeks. Each dose-escalation patient presented with hepatocellular carcinoma, melanoma, renal cell or head and neck cancer. Of mixed ages from about 20 to 90 and averaging roughly 60 years, the group was almost 85% male.

The length of the CDR3 is 14 residues. CDR1 MNHNY and CDR2 SVGAGI come from the germline V gene (reference sequence). Study-level points and caveats: Researchers report that CD8+ T cells had, on average, more expanded clones than CD4+.

The chain employs TRBV6-6 and TRBJ2-5; perhaps TRBD1 as D (5 bases). TRBJ2-7 explains the end of the DNA better; the J call may be wrong. This TCR was recovered from an adult with an advanced solid tumor such as melanoma, head and neck, liver or kidney cancer. The material was CD4+ or CD8+ T cells sorted from blood, obtained in a trial of the OX40 agonist ivuxolimab. The DNA for the CDR3 is TGTGCCAGCAGTATTCAGGGATCCCCCTACGAGCAGTACTTC. It specifies CASSIQGSPYEQYF.